These T cell receptor beta chains were read from a single sample in a study of technical replicates of blood from a few donors. Clones were sequenced by immunoSEQ multiplex PCR, and TCRdb holds only the in-frame ones, with some missing. The sample records about 85,000 clones, approximately 94% being singletons. Sample: T cells isolated from PBMCs. The receptors here all came from a human donor in good health. CDR3s include the opening cysteine and the closing phenylalanine or tryptophan. D genes are given only for firm matches. Size is omitted from some rows. Given values are once, few, many or a class for expanded clones.

j_gene,abundance,v_gene,d_gene,len,CDR3aa,CDR3nt
TRBJ1-4,-,TRBV5-1,-,18,CASKATGGRGATNEKLFF,TGCGCCAGCAAAGCGACAGGTGGGCGCGGTGCAACTAATGAAAAACTGTTTTTT
TRBJ2-1,once,TRBV7-3,TRBD2,14,CASSSGTTYNEQFF,TGTGCCAGCAGCTCGGGGACTACATACAATGAGCAGTTCTTC
TRBJ2-3,-,TRBV28,TRBD2,15,CATLTGGRVADTQYF,TGTGCCACCTTAACTGGCGGGAGGGTCGCAGATACGCAGTATTTT
TRBJ2-1,-,TRBV7-9,TRBD2,17,CASSLNPSGRAYNEQFF,TGTGCCAGCAGCTTAAACCCTAGCGGGAGGGCCTACAATGAGCAGTTCTTC
TRBJ1-2,-,TRBV27,TRBD1,14,CASSLGQGNYGYTF,TGTGCCAGCAGTTTGGGACAGGGAAACTATGGCTACACCTTC
TRBJ2-1,-,TRBV20-1,TRBD1,11,CSALDRAGSVF,TGCAGTGCCCTTGACAGGGCAGGGAGTGTCTTC
TRBJ1-2,-,TRBV5-1,-,15,CASSPSDTGYYGYTF,TGCGCCAGCAGCCCATCGGATACAGGGTACTATGGCTACACCTTC
TRBJ1-1,-,TRBV28,-,16,CASSFVMGLANTEAFF,TGTGCCAGCAGTTTTGTCATGGGACTGGCGAACACTGAAGCTTTCTTT
TRBJ1-2,once,TRBV27,TRBD1,15,CASSTTGGELYGYTF,TGTGCCAGCAGTACCACAGGGGGCGAACTGTATGGCTACACCTTC
TRBJ1-2,-,TRBV7-9,-,14,CASSLRGEDYGYTF,TGTGCCAGCAGCTTACGGGGAGAGGACTATGGCTACACCTTC
TRBJ2-2,once,TRBV9,-,15,CASSTPTAGTGELFF,TGTGCCAGCAGCACCCCCACCGCGGGCACCGGGGAGCTGTTTTTT
TRBJ2-7,-,TRBV14,TRBD2,22,CASSPRSFGLAGVAPQSYEQYF,TGTGCCAGCAGCCCGAGAAGTTTCGGACTAGCGGGAGTGGCCCCCCAGTCCTACGAGCAGTACTTC
TRBJ2-1,-,TRBV29-1,TRBD2,15,CSVEPGLLQYNEQFF,TGCAGCGTTGAACCGGGACTATTACAATACAATGAGCAGTTCTTC
TRBJ2-7,-,TRBV15,TRBD1,14,CATSRGGTGDEQYF,TGTGCCACCAGCAGAGGTGGGACAGGCGACGAGCAGTACTTC
TRBJ1-5,-,TRBV7-2,-,17,CASSLRPTQYSNQPQHF,TGTGCCAGCAGCTTACGTCCCACACAATATAGCAATCAGCCCCAGCATTTT
TRBJ2-7,-,TRBV7-6,TRBD1,14,CASSLAGQGYEQYF,TGTGCCAGCAGCTTAGCGGGACAGGGGTACGAGCAGTACTTC
TRBJ2-7,-,TRBV7-9,-,13,CASSLDGGLEQYF,TGTGCCAGCAGCTTAGACGGGGGGCTCGAGCAGTACTTC
TRBJ2-3,-,TRBV28,TRBD2,15,CASSPRGALTDTQYF,TGTGCCAGCAGTCCGCGGGGGGCTCTCACAGATACGCAGTATTTT
TRBJ1-4,-,TRBV7-9,-,14,CASTLIATNEKLFF,TGTGCCAGCACCCTTATTGCAACTAATGAAAAACTGTTTTTT
TRBJ2-3,-,TRBV27,TRBD1,15,CASSSGQVGTDTQYF,TGTGCCAGCAGTTCCGGACAGGTGGGCACAGATACGCAGTATTTT
TRBJ1-2,-,TRBV5-1,-,14,CASSPMGGHNGYTF,TGCGCCAGCAGCCCCATGGGTGGGCATAATGGCTACACCTTC
TRBJ2-2,-,TRBV29-1,TRBD2,16,CSATLAGGRSTGELFF,TGCAGCGCTACACTAGCGGGAGGGCGGAGTACCGGGGAGCTGTTTTTT
TRBJ1-1,once,TRBV2,-,14,CASSVWTEAEEAFF,TGTGCCAGCAGTGTATGGACAGAGGCCGAGGAAGCTTTCTTT
TRBJ1-4,once,TRBV7-8,TRBD1,16,CASSKTATGHNEKLFF,TGTGCCAGCAGCAAAACCGCGACAGGGCATAATGAAAAACTGTTTTTT
TRBJ2-7,-,TRBV7-8,TRBD2,18,CASSLVWVAGRDSYEQYF,TGTGCCAGCAGCTTAGTCTGGGTAGCGGGAAGGGACTCCTACGAGCAGTACTTC
TRBJ2-7,-,TRBV7-8,TRBD1,15,CASSLYGQGPYEQYF,TGTGCCAGCAGCTTATATGGACAGGGACCCTACGAGCAGTACTTC
TRBJ2-7,once,TRBV5-6,TRBD2,16,CASSLGPGLGDYEQYF,TGTGCCAGCAGCTTGGGGCCGGGACTAGGAGACTACGAGCAGTACTTC
TRBJ2-2,once,TRBV11-3,-,13,CASSLVTTGELFF,TGTGCCAGCAGCTTAGTGACAACCGGGGAGCTGTTTTTT
TRBJ2-5,-,TRBV7-9,TRBD2,15,CASSPGLAEQETQYF,TGTGCCAGCAGCCCGGGACTAGCGGAACAAGAGACCCAGTACTTC
TRBJ2-2,-,TRBV10-2,TRBD2,20,CASSGIAGGTENANTGELFF,TGCGCCAGCAGTGGAATAGCGGGAGGGACAGAAAACGCGAACACCGGGGAGCTGTTTTTT
TRBJ1-2,-,TRBV5-1,-,15,CASSLDGRADYGYTF,TGCGCCAGCAGCTTGGACGGCAGGGCGGACTATGGCTACACCTTC
TRBJ2-3,-,TRBV27,TRBD2,16,CASSQQAGGPRNTQYF,TGTGCCAGCAGTCAACAAGCGGGAGGGCCTAGGAATACGCAGTATTTT
TRBJ2-2,-,TRBV28,TRBD2,15,CASSLREGYTGELFF,TGTGCCAGCAGTTTGCGGGAGGGGTACACCGGGGAGCTGTTTTTT
TRBJ1-1,-,TRBV7-9,-,16,CASSFDRTLMNTEAFF,TGTGCCAGCAGCTTCGACAGAACCCTCATGAACACTGAAGCTTTCTTT
TRBJ1-2,-,TRBV6-1,TRBD1,15,CASRRKSQGAGGYTF,TGTGCCAGCAGGAGAAAATCGCAGGGGGCTGGCGGCTACACCTTC
TRBJ2-5,-,TRBV7-8,TRBD1,13,CASSLGTGETQYF,TGTGCCAGCAGCTTAGGGACAGGGGAGACCCAGTACTTC
TRBJ1-1,-,TRBV6-1,-,11,CVVEGYTEAFF,TGTGTTGTTGAGGGTTACACTGAAGCTTTCTTT
TRBJ2-3,-,TRBV7-2,TRBD2,15,CASSSSTSGADTQYF,TGTGCCAGCAGCTCCAGCACTAGCGGGGCAGATACGCAGTATTTT
TRBJ1-1,-,TRBV19,-,13,CASSSHLDTEAFF,TGTGCCAGTAGTTCGCACTTGGACACTGAAGCTTTCTTT